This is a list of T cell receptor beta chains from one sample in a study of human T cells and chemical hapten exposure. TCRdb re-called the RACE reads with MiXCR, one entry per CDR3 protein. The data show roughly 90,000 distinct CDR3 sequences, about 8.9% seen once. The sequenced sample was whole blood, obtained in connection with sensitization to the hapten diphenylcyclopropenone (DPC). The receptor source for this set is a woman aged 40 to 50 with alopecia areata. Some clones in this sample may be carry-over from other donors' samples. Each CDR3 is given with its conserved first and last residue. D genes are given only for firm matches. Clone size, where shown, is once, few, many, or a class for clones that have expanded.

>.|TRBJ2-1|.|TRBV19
TGTGCCAGTAGTACGGGACGCGAGCGATACAATGAGCAGTTCTTC
CASSTGRERYNEQFF
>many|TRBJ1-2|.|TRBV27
TGTGCCAGCAGTTCCGCTTGGGAGGGCTATGGCTACACCTTC
CASSSAWEGYGYTF
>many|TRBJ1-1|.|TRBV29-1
TGCAGCGCTGGAGGTCCGGAGAACACTGAAGCTTTCTTT
CSAGGPENTEAFF
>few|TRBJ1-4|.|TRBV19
TGTGCCAGTAGTATCATCGGCAGGGTGGGTGCAACTAATGAAAAACTGTTTTTT
CASSIIGRVGATNEKLFF
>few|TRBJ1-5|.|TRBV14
TGTGCCAGCAGCCAATCGGACCCGTATCAGCCCCAGCATTTT
CASSQSDPYQPQHF
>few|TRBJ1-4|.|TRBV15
TGTGCCACCAGCAGTGCTCCTACTGGATGGGAAAAACTGTTTTTT
CATSSAPTGWEKLFF
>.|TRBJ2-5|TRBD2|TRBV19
TGTGCCAGTAGTATAATAGCGGGGGGCCCGTACCAAGAGACCCAGTACTTC
CASSIIAGGPYQETQYF
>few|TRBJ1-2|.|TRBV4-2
TGTGCCAGCAGCCAAGACCTATATGGCTACACCTTC
CASSQDLYGYTF
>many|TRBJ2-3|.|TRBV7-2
TGTGCAGGGCGTCCTAGCGGCACAGATACGCAGTATTTT
CAGRPSGTDTQYF
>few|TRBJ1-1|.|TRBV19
TGTGCCACATCCCCAGGCCAGGCGAACACTGAAGCTTTCTTT
CATSPGQANTEAFF
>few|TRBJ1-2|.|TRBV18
TGTGCCAGCTCACCTAGGGAAGGGGGAGATGGCTACACCTTC
CASSPREGGDGYTF
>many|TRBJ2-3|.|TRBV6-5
TGTGCCAGCAGTCCCGCCTCCTCGGGGACTAGCACAGATACGCAGTATTTT
CASSPASSGTSTDTQYF
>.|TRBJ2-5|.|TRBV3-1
TGTGCCAGCAGGCCCCGGGGAGGGGGGCCCCAAGAGACCCAGTACTTC
CASRPRGGGPQETQYF
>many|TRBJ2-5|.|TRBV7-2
TGTGCCAGCAGCCGCGAGAGGGGCCGGGAGACCCAGTACTTC
CASSRERGRETQYF
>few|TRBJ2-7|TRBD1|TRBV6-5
TGTGCCAGCAGTTACTCCGGGACAGGGGACGAGCAGTACTTC
CASSYSGTGDEQYF
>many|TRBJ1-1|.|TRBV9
TGTGCCAGCAGCGTAGAAGCTGACGTTGGGACGGCTCTTGGGGGCACTGAAGCTTTCTTT
CASSVEADVGTALGGTEAFF
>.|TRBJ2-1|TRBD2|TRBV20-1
TGCAGTGCTACACAATCTCCGGGACTAGCGGGGGGCTGGGAGCAGTTCTTC
CSATQSPGLAGGWEQFF
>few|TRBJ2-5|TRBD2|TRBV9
TGTGCCAGCAGCGTAGGCTCTAGCGGGAGACAAGAGACCCAGTACTTC
CASSVGSSGRQETQYF
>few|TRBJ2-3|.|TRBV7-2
TGTGCCAGCAGCTTAATTCGGTTGAGCACAGATACGCAGTATTTT
CASSLIRLSTDTQYF
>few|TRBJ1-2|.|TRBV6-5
TGTGCCAGCAGTTACTCGCGGGGAATGGAAGGCTACACCTTC
CASSYSRGMEGYTF
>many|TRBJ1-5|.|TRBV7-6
TGTGCCAGCAGCTTAGCGCCCGACGGGAATCAGCCCCAGCATTTT
CASSLAPDGNQPQHF
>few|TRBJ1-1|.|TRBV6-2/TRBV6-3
TGTGCCAGCAGCGCTCTAACAGGCAGCATGAACACTGAAGCTTTCTTT
CASSALTGSMNTEAFF
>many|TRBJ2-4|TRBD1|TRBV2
TGTGCCAGCAGCCTCGGGACAGGGGGAAGTGACATTCAGTACTTC
CASSLGTGGSDIQYF
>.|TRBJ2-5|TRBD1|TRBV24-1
TGTGCCAGGCACCAACAGGGGATCCAAGAGACCCAGTACTTC
CARHQQGIQETQYF
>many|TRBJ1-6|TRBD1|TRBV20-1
TGCAGTGCTAGGCTCCAGGGGGTTTCTGCCTCACCCCTCCACTTT
CSARLQGVSASPLHF